Detailed here is one T cell receptor (beta chain). Method: immunoSEQ multiplex PCR; TCRdb's copy keeps in-frame clones and lacks some. The table has some 80,000 clones, about 70% seen once. The sample is drawn from a study of blood T cell repertoires in COVID-19. What was sequenced was peripheral blood. The TCR comes from a woman aged 80 or over with active or convalescent COVID-19.

The CDR3 sequence is CASSPYAGGVTEAFF. In nucleotides, the CDR3 is TGTGCCAGCAGCCCATACGCAGGGGGCGTCACTGAAGCTTTCTTT. The rearrangement links TRBV7-9 to TRBJ1-1, with 8 bases matching TRBD1. The CDR3 consists of 15 residues. V dropped 5 bases and J dropped 4; count of bases not matched to a gene: 9. Germline CDR1 is SEHNR and CDR2 is FQNEAQ (reference sequence).